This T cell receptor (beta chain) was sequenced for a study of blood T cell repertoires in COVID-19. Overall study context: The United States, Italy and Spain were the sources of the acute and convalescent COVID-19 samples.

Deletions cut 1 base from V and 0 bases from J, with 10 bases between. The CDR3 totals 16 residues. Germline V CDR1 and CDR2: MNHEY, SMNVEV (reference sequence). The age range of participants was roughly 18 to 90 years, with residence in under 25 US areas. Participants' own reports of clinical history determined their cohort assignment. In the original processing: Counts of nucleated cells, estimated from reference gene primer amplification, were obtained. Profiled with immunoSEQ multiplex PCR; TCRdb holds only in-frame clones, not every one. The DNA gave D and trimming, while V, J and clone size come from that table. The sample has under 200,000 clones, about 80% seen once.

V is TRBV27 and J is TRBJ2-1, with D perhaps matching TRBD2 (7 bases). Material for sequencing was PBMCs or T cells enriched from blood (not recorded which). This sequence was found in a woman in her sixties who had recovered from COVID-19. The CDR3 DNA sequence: TGTGCCAGCAGTTTATTGAGGGGGGGCTCCTACAATGAGCAGTTCTTC. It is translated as CASSLLRGGSYNEQFF.